This T cell receptor (beta chain) was recorded in a study of T cell responses to AZD1222 COVID-19 vaccine. Assay used: immunoSEQ multiplex PCR; TCRdb lists only in-frame clones, some missing. This sample has roughly 85,000 clones, with around 85% found just once. The CDR3 has 14 residues. The germline V gene has CDR1 LGHDT and CDR2 YNNKEL (reference sequence). V lost 0 bases and J 7 bases, leaving 12 bases between the germline ends. Notes on the study in general: Elevations in Spike-specific TCR breadth and depth followed administration of two AZD1222 doses.

On this clone itself: Its antigen is not identified.

V usage is TRBV3-1 (or the pseudogene TRBV3-2) and J usage is TRBJ1-2; no definite D call. The sequencing here drew on peripheral blood, taken on day 0 of AZD1222 vaccination. This sequence originates from an adult in good health. As DNA, the CDR3 is TGTGCCAGCAGCCAAGAGTACGGGGAAGCTGGCTACACCTTC. Translating it yields CASSQEYGEAGYTF.